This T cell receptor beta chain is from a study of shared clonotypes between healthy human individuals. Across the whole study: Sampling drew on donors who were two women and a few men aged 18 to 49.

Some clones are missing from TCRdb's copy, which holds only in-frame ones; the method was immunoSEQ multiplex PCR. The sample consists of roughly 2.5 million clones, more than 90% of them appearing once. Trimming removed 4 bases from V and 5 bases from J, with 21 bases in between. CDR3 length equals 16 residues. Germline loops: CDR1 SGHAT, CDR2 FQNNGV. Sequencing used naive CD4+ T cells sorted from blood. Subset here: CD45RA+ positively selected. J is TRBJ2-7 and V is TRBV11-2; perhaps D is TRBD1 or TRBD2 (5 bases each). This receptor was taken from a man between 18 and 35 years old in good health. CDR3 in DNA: TGTGCCAGCAGCTCGAGTCTCCAGGGACCTAGACACGAGCAGTACTTC. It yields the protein CASSSSLQGPRHEQYF.